This T cell receptor (beta chain) was profiled in a study of CD8 T cells in ankylosing spondylitis. This clonotype turned up a few times. TCRdb called the 5' RACE reads again in MiXCR, with one record for every CDR3 protein. Here the sample spans about 220,000 distinct CDR3 sequences, 10% being singletons. The clonotype was recovered from a male donor with ankylosing spondylitis or in good health (not recorded which). The sequencing sample was made of blood, either unsorted or a sorted T cell fraction (not recorded which).

This CDR3 is CSASGQAYEQYF. The CDR3 DNA follows: TGCAGTGCTAGTGGGCAGGCCTACGAGCAGTACTTC. The chain uses TRBV20-1 and TRBJ2-7; D unresolved. CDR1 DFQATT and CDR2 SNEGSKA come from the germline V gene (reference sequence). There are 12 residues in the CDR3. V was clipped by 3 bases and J by 2 bases, with 8 bases between them.